A selection of T cell receptor beta chains follows, all from one sample in a study of T cell repertoires in cytomegalovirus infection. Their antigen targets remain unknown. TCRdb reprocessed the reads with MiXCR, giving one entry per CDR3 protein. This sample has around 78,000 distinct CDR3 sequences, with 35% to 45% found just once. The sequences come from CD8+ T cells from cultured PBMCs, collected from culture after CMV antigen stimulation. These receptor sequences come from a human donor in good health (CMV status not recorded). Some clones in this sample may be carry-over from other donors' samples. The CDR3 runs from the conserved cysteine through the conserved F or W. The order of the fields is clone size, D gene, J gene, V gene, CDR3 DNA, CDR3 protein. The D gene is left open where the match is weak. Size is omitted from some rows. Given values are once, few, many or a class for expanded clones.

few | . | TRBJ2-1 | TRBV6-1 | TGTGCCAGCAGTGAAAGCTTCAATGAGCAGTTCTTC | CASSESFNEQFF
. | . | TRBJ2-7 | TRBV7-6 | TGTGCCAGCAGCCAAGATGGGGGGGCCGACGAGCAGTACTTC | CASSQDGGADEQYF
few | TRBD1 | TRBJ1-1 | TRBV12-3/TRBV12-4 | TGTGCCAGCAGCTTTTTCGACAGGGGGAGGAACACTGAAGCTTTCTTT | CASSFFDRGRNTEAFF
. | . | TRBJ2-1 | TRBV7-6 | TGTGCTAGCAGCTTAGCAGGCAGGGTTGATGAGCAGTTCTTC | CASSLAGRVDEQFF
. | . | TRBJ2-7 | TRBV5-6 | TGTGCCAGCAGCTTAATAGAAGAAGGACACGAGCAGTACTTC | CASSLIEEGHEQYF
. | . | TRBJ2-5 | TRBV7-6 | TGTGCCAGCAGCTTCGGGGAACAAGAGACCCAGTACTTC | CASSFGEQETQYF
. | . | TRBJ2-4 | TRBV13 | TGTGCCAGCAGCCAAGGGGCCAAAAACATTCAGTACTTC | CASSQGAKNIQYF
. | . | TRBJ2-5 | TRBV6-1 | TGTGCCAGCAGTGAGGGGGGCGTCCTCCGGACCCAGTACTTC | CASSEGGVLRTQYF
. | TRBD1 | TRBJ1-1 | TRBV5-1 | TGCGCCAGCAGCCCAGGGGGGGGTTACACTGAAGCTTTCTTT | CASSPGGGYTEAFF
. | . | TRBJ2-2 | TRBV6-6 | TGTGCCAGCAGTTACCTGGGGGCGCATGGCACCGGGGAGCTGTTTTTT | CASSYLGAHGTGELFF
few | TRBD1 | TRBJ2-5 | TRBV7-8 | TGTGCCAGCAGCCACCTAGAACTACAGGGGGCTTTAAGGATAGAGACCCAGTACTTC | CASSHLELQGALRIETQYF
few | TRBD1 | TRBJ1-2 | TRBV7-3 | TGTGCCAGCAGCCTCGGACAGGAGAGAGGCTACACCTTC | CASSLGQERGYTF
. | . | TRBJ1-4 | TRBV7-9 | TGTGCCAGCAGCCCCGGGGCAGTTAGGGATGAAAAACTGTTTTTT | CASSPGAVRDEKLFF
few | . | TRBJ2-5 | TRBV5-4 | TGTGCCAGCAGCTTGTGGGGAGGCGAGGAGACCCAGTACTTC | CASSLWGGEETQYF
once | . | TRBJ1-1 | TRBV12-3/TRBV12-4 | TGTGCCAGCAGACCGACATCCAGATACACTGAAGCTTTCTTT | CASRPTSRYTEAFF
. | TRBD1 | TRBJ1-1 | TRBV6-5 | TGTGCCAGCAGTTACTCCCTTAGACAGGGAGGGGAAGCTTTCTTT | CASSYSLRQGGEAFF
few | TRBD1 | TRBJ2-5 | TRBV6-5 | TGTGCCAGCAGTTACTCGCAGGGGGCCGGGGGCCAGTACTTC | CASSYSQGAGGQYF
few | . | TRBJ2-2 | TRBV7-2 | TGTGCCAGCACCCGTGAATTCACCGGGGAGCTGTTTTTT | CASTREFTGELFF
. | . | TRBJ2-1 | TRBV7-9 | TGTGCCAGCAGCTCATGGGGCCGCGGGAATGAGCAGTTCTTC | CASSSWGRGNEQFF
. | . | TRBJ1-3 | TRBV2 | TGTGCCATAACGGCGGAAGACTCTGGAAACACCATATATTTT | CAITAEDSGNTIYF
. | . | TRBJ1-5 | TRBV6-5 | TGTGCCAGCAGTTCCGGGACTGGGGAAAGGCCCCAGCATTTT | CASSSGTGERPQHF
many | . | TRBJ2-3 | TRBV7-2 | TGTGCCAGCAGCTTGCTGGTTAGGGGGACCCACTACCAGACAGATACGCAGTATTTT | CASSLLVRGTHYQTDTQYF
. | TRBD1 | TRBJ2-2 | TRBV3-1 | TGTGCCAGCAGGGGACAGGGTAAAAACACCGGGGAGCTGTTTTTT | CASRGQGKNTGELFF
few | TRBD2 | TRBJ2-1 | TRBV6-2/TRBV6-3 | TGTGCCAGCAGTTACCCCCCCAGCGGGGATGAGCAGTTCTTC | CASSYPPSGDEQFF
. | . | TRBJ2-1 | TRBV7-6 | TGTGCCAGCAGCTTAGAAAGGGGCAATGAGCAGTTCTTC | CASSLERGNEQFF
few | TRBD1 | TRBJ2-7 | TRBV4-1 | TGCGCCAGCAGCCCCCCGCCGTACGGGACAGGGTTGGACGAGCAGTACTTC | CASSPPPYGTGLDEQYF
. | . | TRBJ2-5 | TRBV20-1 | TGCAGTGCTGCCCGACCTTGGGAGACCCAGTACTTC | CSAARPWETQYF
. | . | TRBJ2-2 | TRBV12-3/TRBV12-4 | TGTGCCAGCAGTTTAGCGGGCCAGGGCCCGAACACCGGGGAGCTGTTTTTT | CASSLAGQGPNTGELFF
. | . | TRBJ1-1 | TRBV4-3 | TGCGCCAGCAGCCAAGTACCAGGGGTGGGCACTGAAGCTTTCTTT | CASSQVPGVGTEAFF
few | . | TRBJ1-5 | TRBV4-1 | TGCGCCAGCAGCCCCAAGATTTCCCGGGCGACTGGTCAGCCCCAGCATTTT | CASSPKISRATGQPQHF
. | . | TRBJ2-7 | TRBV5-6 | TGTGCCAGCAGCTTGGGAGGATACGGTGTCTTCTACGAGCAGTACTTC | CASSLGGYGVFYEQYF
once | . | TRBJ2-7 | TRBV28 | TGTGCCAGCAGTTTACTTAGGGCTTCCTACGAGCAGTACTTC | CASSLLRASYEQYF
few | . | TRBJ1-1 | TRBV27 | TGTGCCAGCAGTTTAACAAGTCCGAACACTGAAGCTTTCTTT | CASSLTSPNTEAFF
few | . | TRBJ2-1 | TRBV7-6 | TGTGCCAGCAGCCAAATCCCCCGAACCACAGGAAACGCCGGGGATGAGCAGTTCTTC | CASSQIPRTTGNAGDEQFF
. | TRBD1 | TRBJ1-2 | TRBV7-2 | TGTGCCAGCAGCCCCCCCCCGGGACAGCAATATGGCTACACCTTC | CASSPPPGQQYGYTF
. | TRBD1 | TRBJ2-3 | TRBV7-4 | TGTGCCAGCAGCTCATGGACAGGGAACACAGATACGCAGTATTTT | CASSSWTGNTDTQYF
few | . | TRBJ2-3 | TRBV7-6 | TGTGCCAGCAGCTTAGGGGCCCGCACAGATACGCAGTATTTT | CASSLGARTDTQYF
few | TRBD2 | TRBJ2-1 | TRBV6-2/TRBV6-3 | TGTGCCAGCAGCCTCTTAAGCGGGGGGCGTAGTGTGCAGTTCTTC | CASSLLSGGRSVQFF
few | . | TRBJ2-1 | TRBV11-2 | TGTGCCAGCAGCATAATGCGGGGACCCTACAATGAGCAGTTCTTC | CASSIMRGPYNEQFF
few | TRBD1 | TRBJ1-1 | TRBV4-1 | TGCGCCAGCAGCCAAGCCCAAGGGGGCGGGGGAACTGAAGCTTTCTTT | CASSQAQGGGGTEAFF